These T cell receptor beta chains were read from a single sample in a study of shared clonotypes between healthy human individuals. Assay used: immunoSEQ multiplex PCR; TCRdb lists only in-frame clones, some missing. The sample shows under 2,500,000 clones, nearly 97% of them seen only once. Source material: naive CD4+ T cells sorted from blood. The receptors were sampled from a man between 18 and 29 years old in good health. Both conserved end residues are part of each CDR3. The order of the fields is J gene, V gene, D gene, clone size, CDR3 DNA, CDR3 protein. A D gene is named only where the DNA matches it firmly. Clone sizes are given selectively: once, few, many, or a class where the clone is expanded.

j_call: TRBJ2-1; v_call: TRBV6-5; d_call: NA; clone_size: NA; cdr3_nt: TGTGCCAGCAGTTACCTAGTGCCCTACAATGAGCAGTTCTTC; cdr3_aa: CASSYLVPYNEQFF
j_call: TRBJ2-2; v_call: TRBV5-1; d_call: NA; clone_size: NA; cdr3_nt: TGCGCCAGCAGCTTGGAAGTGGGGAACACCGGGGAGCTGTTTTTT; cdr3_aa: CASSLEVGNTGELFF
j_call: TRBJ1-5; v_call: TRBV7-9; d_call: NA; clone_size: NA; cdr3_nt: TGTGCCAGCAGCTTAGCTGAGGGCAATCAGCCCCAGCATTTT; cdr3_aa: CASSLAEGNQPQHF
j_call: TRBJ2-2; v_call: TRBV2; d_call: NA; clone_size: NA; cdr3_nt: TGTGCCAGCAATCGCGACTCGATGAACACCGGGGAGCTGTTTTTT; cdr3_aa: CASNRDSMNTGELFF
j_call: TRBJ1-1; v_call: TRBV6-5; d_call: TRBD1; clone_size: NA; cdr3_nt: TGTGCCAGCAGTTACTCGAAACAGGGGTTCACTGAAGCTTTCTTT; cdr3_aa: CASSYSKQGFTEAFF
j_call: TRBJ2-2; v_call: TRBV4-1; d_call: NA; clone_size: NA; cdr3_nt: TGCGCCAGCAGCCAAACCCAGGGGAACACCGGGGAGCTGTTTTTT; cdr3_aa: CASSQTQGNTGELFF
j_call: TRBJ2-3; v_call: TRBV13; d_call: TRBD1; clone_size: NA; cdr3_nt: TGTGCCAGCAGCAAAGGGACAGGCTGGACAGATACGCAGTATTTT; cdr3_aa: CASSKGTGWTDTQYF
j_call: TRBJ2-2; v_call: TRBV5-4; d_call: NA; clone_size: NA; cdr3_nt: TGTGCCAGCAGCTTGGACGCAGCCGGGGAGCTGTTTTTT; cdr3_aa: CASSLDAAGELFF
j_call: TRBJ1-6; v_call: TRBV6-5; d_call: NA; clone_size: NA; cdr3_nt: TGTGCCAGCAGAAATCGCCCCCATTCACCCCTCCACTTT; cdr3_aa: CASRNRPHSPLHF
j_call: TRBJ1-1; v_call: TRBV4-3; d_call: NA; clone_size: NA; cdr3_nt: TGCGCCAGCAGCCAAGACGTTCTGCGGGGGCCGAACACTGAAGCTTTCTTT; cdr3_aa: CASSQDVLRGPNTEAFF
j_call: TRBJ2-7; v_call: TRBV30; d_call: NA; clone_size: NA; cdr3_nt: TGTGCCTGGAGCCGCTCCGGGTTGGGGACCCACGAGCAGTACTTC; cdr3_aa: CAWSRSGLGTHEQYF
j_call: TRBJ2-3; v_call: TRBV27; d_call: NA; clone_size: NA; cdr3_nt: TGTGCCAGCAGTTCGTGGGACACAGATACGCAGTATTTT; cdr3_aa: CASSSWDTDTQYF
j_call: TRBJ2-7; v_call: TRBV5-1; d_call: NA; clone_size: NA; cdr3_nt: TGCGCCAGCAGCCCCGACTCCTACGAGCAGTACTTC; cdr3_aa: CASSPDSYEQYF
j_call: TRBJ1-1; v_call: TRBV5-6; d_call: NA; clone_size: once; cdr3_nt: TGTGCCAGCAGCTCCCTGGGGGCTTCGAGGACTGAAGCTTTCTTT; cdr3_aa: CASSSLGASRTEAFF
j_call: TRBJ2-5; v_call: TRBV4-1; d_call: TRBD2; clone_size: NA; cdr3_nt: TGCGCCAGCAGCCAAGGGACGATGGCTAGCGGTAAGGGAGAGACCCAGTACTTC; cdr3_aa: CASSQGTMASGKGETQYF
j_call: TRBJ2-2; v_call: TRBV6-5; d_call: NA; clone_size: NA; cdr3_nt: TGTGCCAGCAGTCTCGACGGGAACACCGGGGAGCTGTTTTTT; cdr3_aa: CASSLDGNTGELFF
j_call: TRBJ2-7; v_call: TRBV30; d_call: TRBD1; clone_size: NA; cdr3_nt: TGTGCCTGGGACCGACAGGGTAGCGACGAGCAGTACTTC; cdr3_aa: CAWDRQGSDEQYF
j_call: TRBJ1-2; v_call: TRBV6-5; d_call: TRBD1; clone_size: NA; cdr3_nt: TGTGCCAGCAGTCCGACAGGGGGATTACGCTACACCTTC; cdr3_aa: CASSPTGGLRYTF
j_call: TRBJ1-1; v_call: TRBV28; d_call: NA; clone_size: NA; cdr3_nt: TGTGCCAGCCCCCCGGGCCTCCAAAACACTGAAGCTTTCTTT; cdr3_aa: CASPPGLQNTEAFF
j_call: TRBJ2-5; v_call: TRBV7-2; d_call: TRBD2; clone_size: NA; cdr3_nt: TGTGCCAGCAGCTCAAGGGTAGTCGGACTAGCCGGAGAGACCCAGTACTTC; cdr3_aa: CASSSRVVGLAGETQYF
j_call: TRBJ2-1; v_call: TRBV11-2; d_call: TRBD2; clone_size: NA; cdr3_nt: TGTGCCAGCAGCTTACGGCCCCAGTTGGATAGCGGGAGGATGAATGAGCAGTTCTTC; cdr3_aa: CASSLRPQLDSGRMNEQFF
j_call: TRBJ1-5; v_call: TRBV9; d_call: NA; clone_size: NA; cdr3_nt: TGTGCCAGCAGCGCACAGGATAATCAGCCCCAGCATTTT; cdr3_aa: CASSAQDNQPQHF
j_call: TRBJ2-1; v_call: TRBV7-9; d_call: NA; clone_size: NA; cdr3_nt: TGTGCCAGCAGCTTAGTCGGCCTCGATGAGCAGTTCTTC; cdr3_aa: CASSLVGLDEQFF
j_call: TRBJ1-4; v_call: TRBV25-1; d_call: TRBD1; clone_size: NA; cdr3_nt: TGTGCCAGCAGACGACAGGGAAATGAAAAACTGTTTTTT; cdr3_aa: CASRRQGNEKLFF
j_call: TRBJ2-3; v_call: TRBV7-3; d_call: TRBD2; clone_size: NA; cdr3_nt: TGTGCCAGCAGCTTAACGGGACTAGCAACAGATACGCAGTATTTT; cdr3_aa: CASSLTGLATDTQYF
j_call: TRBJ2-7; v_call: TRBV15; d_call: TRBD1; clone_size: NA; cdr3_nt: TGTGCCACCAGCCCGCAGGGGGCGGAATACGAGCAGTACTTC; cdr3_aa: CATSPQGAEYEQYF
j_call: TRBJ1-1; v_call: TRBV30; d_call: NA; clone_size: NA; cdr3_nt: TGTGCCTGGAGTGGCGGGATGAACACTGAAGCTTTCTTT; cdr3_aa: CAWSGGMNTEAFF
j_call: TRBJ1-5; v_call: TRBV7-2; d_call: NA; clone_size: NA; cdr3_nt: TGTGCCAGCAGCTTAGAACCAGTGTATAGCAATCAGCCCCAGCATTTT; cdr3_aa: CASSLEPVYSNQPQHF
j_call: TRBJ2-7; v_call: TRBV12-5; d_call: TRBD2; clone_size: NA; cdr3_nt: TGTGCTAGTGGTTTGGTTGTGAGGGGAGGGTACGAGCAGTACTTC; cdr3_aa: CASGLVVRGGYEQYF
j_call: TRBJ2-2; v_call: TRBV10-3; d_call: TRBD1; clone_size: NA; cdr3_nt: TGTGCCATCAGTGAGTCGAGAAAACAGGGGGGTTTCACCGGGGAGCTGTTTTTT; cdr3_aa: CAISESRKQGGFTGELFF
j_call: TRBJ2-7; v_call: TRBV10-3; d_call: TRBD2; clone_size: once; cdr3_nt: TGTGCCACGAGGGGGGTCTCTAGCGGGGGCCCCTACGAGCAGTACTTC; cdr3_aa: CATRGVSSGGPYEQYF
j_call: TRBJ2-6; v_call: TRBV20-1; d_call: NA; clone_size: few; cdr3_nt: TGCAGTGCTATTGGGGCCAACGTCCTGACTTTC; cdr3_aa: CSAIGANVLTF
j_call: TRBJ1-5; v_call: TRBV6-1; d_call: NA; clone_size: NA; cdr3_nt: TGTGCCAGCAGCGAGATGGTCAATCAGCCCCAGCATTTT; cdr3_aa: CASSEMVNQPQHF
j_call: TRBJ1-3; v_call: TRBV5-6; d_call: NA; clone_size: NA; cdr3_nt: TGTGCCAGCAGCTTGGAAGGGACAGGAAACACCATATATTTT; cdr3_aa: CASSLEGTGNTIYF
j_call: TRBJ1-3; v_call: TRBV6-5; d_call: NA; clone_size: NA; cdr3_nt: TGTGCCAGCAGTCGCGGTAACTCTGGAAACACCATATATTTT; cdr3_aa: CASSRGNSGNTIYF
j_call: TRBJ2-3; v_call: TRBV4-2; d_call: NA; clone_size: few; cdr3_nt: TGTGCCAGCAGCCAGACCCCGAGCACAGATACGCAGTATTTT; cdr3_aa: CASSQTPSTDTQYF
j_call: TRBJ1-1; v_call: TRBV27; d_call: NA; clone_size: NA; cdr3_nt: TGTGCCAGCAGTTTCTACAGGAACACTGAAGCTTTCTTT; cdr3_aa: CASSFYRNTEAFF
j_call: TRBJ2-2; v_call: TRBV5-1; d_call: TRBD2; clone_size: NA; cdr3_nt: TGCGCCAGCAGCAAGGGACTAGCGGGAGACGGGGAGCTGTTTTTT; cdr3_aa: CASSKGLAGDGELFF
j_call: TRBJ2-3; v_call: TRBV18; d_call: TRBD1; clone_size: NA; cdr3_nt: TGTGCCAGCTCACAGGACAGGGAAAACCCAGATACGCAGTATTTT; cdr3_aa: CASSQDRENPDTQYF
j_call: TRBJ2-7; v_call: TRBV28; d_call: TRBD1; clone_size: NA; cdr3_nt: TGTGCCAGCAGTGGTAACCAGGGGGCGCGTGGCGAGCAGTACTTC; cdr3_aa: CASSGNQGARGEQYF
j_call: TRBJ1-1; v_call: TRBV7-9; d_call: NA; clone_size: NA; cdr3_nt: TGTGCCAGCAGCGGGAGGGGCGGAAACACTGAAGCTTTCTTT; cdr3_aa: CASSGRGGNTEAFF
j_call: TRBJ1-2; v_call: TRBV30; d_call: NA; clone_size: once; cdr3_nt: TGTGCCTGGGGAGGAGAGAACGGTGGCTATGGCTACACCTTC; cdr3_aa: CAWGGENGGYGYTF
j_call: TRBJ2-3; v_call: TRBV5-1; d_call: TRBD1; clone_size: NA; cdr3_nt: TGCGCCAGCAGCTTGGGAAGCGGACAGGGGGCCCGAGATACGCAGTATTTT; cdr3_aa: CASSLGSGQGARDTQYF
j_call: TRBJ2-6; v_call: TRBV30; d_call: NA; clone_size: NA; cdr3_nt: TGTGCCTGGAGTAACTCTGGGGCCAACGTCCTGACTTTC; cdr3_aa: CAWSNSGANVLTF
j_call: TRBJ2-2; v_call: TRBV10-1; d_call: NA; clone_size: NA; cdr3_nt: TGCGCCAGCAGTGAGTCGCCCTCGAACACCGGGGAGCTGTTTTTT; cdr3_aa: CASSESPSNTGELFF
j_call: TRBJ2-7; v_call: TRBV4-3; d_call: TRBD2; clone_size: NA; cdr3_nt: TGCGCCAGCAGCCTCGCCGGGACTAGCGGTTCCTACGAGCAGTACTTC; cdr3_aa: CASSLAGTSGSYEQYF
j_call: TRBJ2-7; v_call: TRBV7-8; d_call: TRBD1; clone_size: NA; cdr3_nt: TGTGCCAGCAGCTTAGTAAAAGGGGGCAGGGAGCAGTACTTC; cdr3_aa: CASSLVKGGREQYF
j_call: TRBJ1-1; v_call: TRBV18; d_call: NA; clone_size: NA; cdr3_nt: TGTGCCAGCTCGGAGGGACCGATCAACACTGAAGCTTTCTTT; cdr3_aa: CASSEGPINTEAFF
j_call: TRBJ2-2; v_call: TRBV28; d_call: NA; clone_size: NA; cdr3_nt: TGTGCCGGCCAGGTTGGGACCGGGGAGCTGTTTTTT; cdr3_aa: CAGQVGTGELFF
j_call: TRBJ2-5; v_call: TRBV5-1; d_call: NA; clone_size: NA; cdr3_nt: TGCGCCAGCAGCTCGTCGTCAGTTCCGGAGACCCAGTACTTC; cdr3_aa: CASSSSSVPETQYF
j_call: TRBJ2-7; v_call: TRBV30; d_call: TRBD1; clone_size: NA; cdr3_nt: TGTGCCTGGAGTGCCGGACAGGGGGGATATTCCTACGAGCAGTACTTC; cdr3_aa: CAWSAGQGGYSYEQYF
j_call: TRBJ2-3; v_call: TRBV6-7; d_call: NA; clone_size: NA; cdr3_nt: TGTGCCAGCAGTTCCTATCGACTAGTGGGCCACACAGATACGCAGTATTTT; cdr3_aa: CASSSYRLVGHTDTQYF
j_call: TRBJ2-2; v_call: TRBV5-1; d_call: NA; clone_size: NA; cdr3_nt: TGCGCCAGCAGGAGGGAGCCGAGCACCGGGGAGCTGTTTTTT; cdr3_aa: CASRREPSTGELFF
j_call: TRBJ1-2; v_call: TRBV6-5; d_call: NA; clone_size: NA; cdr3_nt: TGTGCCAGCAGTTACGGGGGGCCTTATGGCTACACCTTC; cdr3_aa: CASSYGGPYGYTF
j_call: TRBJ2-1; v_call: TRBV2; d_call: NA; clone_size: NA; cdr3_nt: TGTGCCAGCAGCAGAAGTTTGGGGGGGGCAAACAATGAGCAGTTCTTC; cdr3_aa: CASSRSLGGANNEQFF